This passage covers 17 T cell receptor beta chains from one sample sequenced in a study of T-cell memory formation after mild COVID-19. TCRdb recomputed calls from the 5' RACE reads with MiXCR, one row per CDR3 protein. The sample contains about 350,000 distinct CDR3 sequences, 28% of which appear only once. Sequencing used PBMCs or a T cell subset sorted from them (not recorded which). The source is an adult woman who had mild COVID-19 (a few samples of this study predate the infection). Cell type and time point are not known.

The gene calls are TRBV6-2 or TRBV6-3 and TRBJ2-5, with 8 bases identical to TRBD1. V shed 6 bases, J shed 1 base, and the junction held 7 bases outside the gene matches. Germline V gene data show CDR1 as MNHEY and CDR2 as SVGEGT. There are 15 residues in the CDR3. In DNA, the CDR3 is TGTGCCAGCAGAGAAGACAGGGGCCCCCAAGAGACCCAGTACTTC. As protein: CASREDRGPQETQYF.

The rearrangement uses TRBV12-3 or TRBV12-4 and TRBJ2-1; D is possibly TRBD1 or TRBD2 (5 bases each). The CDR3 is 15 amino acids. Trimming shortened V by 3 bases and J by 5 bases, and 14 bases separated the two germline ends. CDR3: CASSFDSGTHNEQFF. CDR3 DNA: TGTGCCAGCAGTTTTGATTCCGGGACCCACAATGAGCAGTTCTTC.

V is TRBV25-1 and J is TRBJ2-4; TRBD1 matches at 7 bases. V dropped 2 bases and J dropped 10; count of bases not matched to a gene: 11. The CDR3 spans 15 residues. The germline gives CDR1 MGHDK, CDR2 SYGVNS. The CDR3 sequence is CASSERGRGSEIQYF. CDR3 sequence (DNA): TGTGCCAGCAGTGAAAGAGGCAGGGGGAGCGAGATTCAGTACTTC.

This clonotype was counted only a few times. This rearrangement joins TRBV3-1 to TRBJ1-1, with unresolved D. Germline CDR1 LGHDT, CDR2 YNNKEL (reference sequence). The CDR3 consists of 14 residues. Trimming stripped 1 base from V and 1 base from J, with 7 bases between. CDR3 coding DNA: TGTGCCAGCAGCCAAGTAAGGGCGAACACTGAAGCTTTCTTT. This translates into CASSQVRANTEAFF.

The chain couples TRBV11-3 to TRBJ2-2, with 7 bases matching TRBD1. V shed 4 bases, J shed 4 bases, and the junction held 15 bases outside the gene matches. Germline values: CDR1 SGHNT, CDR2 YENEEA. This CDR3 contains 18 residues. As DNA, the CDR3 is TGTGCCAGCAGCTCCACTGTGGACAGGACCAAGAGCACCGGGGAGCTGTTTTTT. Translated: CASSSTVDRTKSTGELFF. Supplemented by reference TRBV11-3 and TRBJ2-2, the full variable domain reads EAGVVQSPRYKIIEKKQPVAFWCNPISGHNTLYWYLQNLGQGPELLIRYENEEAVDDSQLPKDRFSAERLKGVDSTLKIQPAELGDSAVYLCASSSTVDRTKSTGELFFGEGSRLTVL.

The chain employs TRBV12-3 or TRBV12-4 and TRBJ1-4, with D possibly matching TRBD1 (6 bases). V lost 6 bases and J lost 4, with 12 bases in between. This CDR3 comprises 14 residues. This CDR3 is CASSNGQFNEKLFF. CDR3 DNA sequence: TGTGCCAGCAGCAATGGACAGTTTAATGAAAAACTGTTTTTT.

V usage is TRBV6-5 and J usage is TRBJ2-7; D call uncertain. The CDR3 sequence is 13 residues long. Per germline, CDR1 MNHEY and CDR2 SVGAGI. V was pared by 2 bases and J by 3 bases, with 8 bases between. The CDR3 nucleotides are TGTGCCAGCAGTTACAGGGCAAACTACGAGCAGTACTTC. This gives the protein CASSYRANYEQYF.

The chain couples TRBV6-6 to TRBJ1-2, with D tentatively TRBD1 (5 bases). Germline CDR1 is MNHNY and CDR2 is SVGAGI (reference sequence). The CDR3 has 16 amino acids. The ends were cut back, 0 bases at V and 3 bases at J, with 14 bases in the middle. The CDR3 region has the DNA TGTGCCAGCAGTTACTCACCGGGGCCTAACCACTATGGCTACACCTTC. Protein product: CASSYSPGPNHYGYTF.

This clonotype was found a few times. This rearrangement joins TRBV5-4 to TRBJ1-2, with D unclear. V dropped 1 base and J dropped 6 bases, with 13 bases sitting between them. CDR1 SGHNT and CDR2 YYREEE come from the germline V gene (reference sequence). There are 14 residues in the CDR3. This chain's CDR3 is CASSLQSREHGYTF. DNA for the CDR3: TGTGCCAGCAGCTTGCAGTCCCGGGAACATGGCTACACCTTC.

This clonotype was picked up a small number of times. The gene calls are TRBV5-1 and TRBJ2-7; D is perhaps TRBD2 (5 bases). With 4 bases removed from V and 2 bases from J, the gap between germline ends came to 16 bases. The CDR3 is made up of 15 amino acids. The V gene's germline CDR1 is SGHRS and CDR2 YFSETQ. CDR3 sequence: CASSPQRTLPYEQYF. The CDR3 nucleotides are TGCGCCAGCAGCCCCCAACGGACTCTTCCCTACGAGCAGTACTTC.

The rearrangement links TRBV24-1 to TRBJ2-1, with TRBD2 matching 9 bases. This CDR3 comprises 16 residues. From germline, CDR1 is KGHDR and CDR2 SFDVKD. The V gene end was trimmed by 9 bases and the J gene end by 3 bases; junction bases not matched to a gene: 11. The CDR3 protein is CATGESLAGRYNEQFF. The CDR3 bases are TGTGCCACCGGCGAGTCGCTAGCGGGACGCTACAATGAGCAGTTCTTC.

This clonotype was seen more than once but under ten times. At one end the junction does not follow the germline gene, possibly because of a read error. DNA of the CDR3: TGTGCCAGCAGCGTAACGAGCCGGGACCCAAGAAGATTC. It specifies CASSVTSRDPRRF. The chain recombines TRBV7-3 with TRBJ2-1, with D tentatively TRBD1 or TRBD2 (5 bases each). The germline gives CDR1 SGHTA, CDR2 FQGTGA. The CDR3 extends over 13 amino acids.

The gene calls are TRBV6-1 and TRBJ2-1, with 8 bases matching TRBD2. From germline, CDR1 is MNHNS and CDR2 SASEGT. J lost 6 bases, V lost 3 bases, and 4 bases had no gene match. The CDR3 contains 14 residues. The CDR3 region is CASSDELAVNEQFF. The CDR3 bases are TGTGCCAGCAGTGACGAACTAGCGGTCAATGAGCAGTTCTTC.

This clonotype occurred a few times. V and J are TRBV20-1 and TRBJ2-7; no clear D gene. This CDR3 is built from 14 residues. Germline V gene lookup returns CDR1 DFQATT and CDR2 SNEGSKA (reference sequence). V lost 0 bases, J lost 4 bases, and 13 bases lay in between. The CDR3 region is CSARDQGSLYEQYF. The CDR3 DNA reads as TGCAGTGCTAGAGATCAAGGATCCTTGTACGAGCAGTACTTC.

V and J are TRBV7-9 and TRBJ2-2; a possible D gene is TRBD1 (5 bases). The CDR3 consists of 14 residues. Trimming took 6 bases from V and 3 from J, leaving 11 bases between them. Germline values: CDR1 SEHNR, CDR2 FQNEAQ (reference sequence). The CDR3 is CASRSTGDTGELFF. CDR3 coding DNA: TGTGCCAGCAGGTCAACAGGAGACACCGGGGAGCTGTTTTTT.

This clonotype has more than one count but fewer than ten. This chain links TRBV5-1 with TRBJ1-6; D is uncertain. Trimming left V 2 bases short and J 2 bases short, with 20 bases between. The CDR3 has 19 amino acids. From germline, CDR1 is SGHRS and CDR2 YFSETQ. The CDR3 coding sequence is TGCGCCAGCAGCTTTAGTCGGGCGGCTACGGCGACCTATAATTCACCCCTCCACTTT. It is translated as CASSFSRAATATYNSPLHF.

This sequence joins TRBV14 and TRBJ2-5; weak D call: TRBD2 (6 bases). V gave up 4 bases and J gave up 2 bases, with 17 bases separating them. The CDR3 length is 16 residues. Germline V gene sequence: CDR1 SGHDN, CDR2 FVKESK. This CDR3 is CASSRLGLGSQETQYF. For the CDR3, the DNA is TGTGCCAGCAGCCGCCTGGGACTGGGAAGTCAAGAGACCCAGTACTTC.